This TCR beta chain was sequenced during a study of blood T cell repertoires in COVID-19. Study-level information: From the United States, Italy and Spain came samples of acute and convalescent COVID-19. PBMCs, B-cell-depleted T cells, or T cells provided the cDNA or gDNA that made up the material.

In its sample, this clone was seen a few times. Sequenced by immunoSEQ multiplex PCR; TCRdb stores in-frame clones only, minus some. The sample yields about 260,000 clones, approximately 80% seen once. The V gene's germline CDR1 is LNHDA and CDR2 SQIVND (reference sequence). The V and J ends lost 5 bases and 3 bases, in that order; junction bases with no gene match: 6. The CDR3 loop spans 16 amino acids. The sample consisted of peripheral blood. The rearrangement links TRBV19 to TRBJ2-2, with 10 bases aligning to TRBD2. The clonotype comes from a man aged 55-75 years with acute or convalescent COVID-19. The CDR3 sequence: CASSRLAGAHTGELFF. CDR3 sequence (DNA): TGTGCCAGTAGTCGTCTAGCGGGAGCGCACACCGGGGAGCTGTTTTTT.